The TCR beta chain described here comes from a study of CD8+CD57+ T cells in acquired aplastic anemia. This clonotype was recorded many times. The antigen remains unidentified. General study results and limits: Overlapping CD8+ CDR3 repertoires of patients and controls contained approximately 28 shared sequences. Levels of CD8+ Simpson's diversity were not significantly distinct in patients versus controls.

J lost 3 bases, V lost 3 bases, and 4 bases had no gene match. Germline V gives CDR1 PRHDT, CDR2 FYEKMQ (reference sequence). The CDR3 has 14 amino acids. Genomic DNA provided the template from which TCR beta VDJ and CDR3 profiles were obtained. TCRdb called the reads again in MiXCR, with one record for every CDR3 protein. This sample yields approximately 200,000 distinct CDR3 sequences, of which 64% are seen a single time; roughly 50% belongs to the top ten. This TCR derives from a human donor with severe aplastic anemia or a healthy control (not recorded which). The genes are TRBV13 and TRBJ2-5; 7 bases are shared with TRBD1. Sequenced material: sorted CD4+, CD8+, or CD8+CD57+ T cells (not recorded which) from PBMCs. The CDR3 reads CASSFGTGEETQYF. DNA of the CDR3: TGTGCCAGCAGCTTTGGAACAGGGGAAGAGACCCAGTACTTC.